One T cell receptor (beta chain) is described in this entry. Here immunoSEQ multiplex PCR was the method, and the copy in TCRdb shows in-frame clones only, minus some. The sample lists about 190,000 clones, around 84% occurring once. The CDR3 extends over 15 amino acids. The V and J ends lost 0 bases and 7 bases respectively, with 15 bases between them. This sample is part of a study of blood T cell repertoires in COVID-19. Study overall: PBMCs, B-cell-depleted T cells, or T cells provided the cDNA or gDNA that made up the material.

The TCR was taken from a human donor in a cohort sampled during active COVID-19. The sequenced material came from peripheral blood. The V gene is TRBV23-1, the J gene TRBJ1-1; D call uncertain. TRBV23-1 is known as an ORF, though its function is uncertain. In DNA, the CDR3 is TGCGCCAGCAGTCAATCGGGCGGGGTCGTCGGTGAAGCTTTCTTT. The encoded protein is CASSQSGGVVGEAFF.